Listed below are T cell receptor beta chains from one sample, sequenced in a study of T cells in Graves' hyperthyroidism and ophthalmopathy. Each CDR3 protein gets one entry after TCRdb re-called the multiplex PCR reads with MiXCR. The repertoire holds about 570,000 distinct CDR3 sequences, 12% to 15% seen once, with approximately 15% in the top ten. The specimen was blood. The receptors come from a woman aged 35 to 49 with Graves' hyperthyroidism. The CDR3 runs from the conserved cysteine through the conserved F or W. D genes are given only for firm matches. Some rows have no size entry. The others give once, few or many, or a class for an expanded clone.

V	J	size	D	DNA	CDR3
TRBV12-3/TRBV12-4	TRBJ1-2	NA	NA	TGTGCCAGCAGTTTTAGAGACTATGGCTACACCTTC	CASSFRDYGYTF
TRBV27	TRBJ2-1	many	TRBD2	TGTGCCAGCAGTTTATACGCGGGAGGGAAAAACAATGAGCAGTTCTTC	CASSLYAGGKNNEQFF
TRBV9	TRBJ2-2	NA	NA	TGTGCCAGCAGCGTAGCATATGGCTCCGGGGAGCTGTTTTTT	CASSVAYGSGELFF
TRBV7-9	TRBJ2-1	few	TRBD2	TGTGCCAGCAGCTTGGGTGCGACTAGCGGGAGGTCTAACTCCTACAATGAGCAGTTCTTC	CASSLGATSGRSNSYNEQFF
TRBV7-2	TRBJ2-7	once	NA	TGTGCCAGCAGCCGAAGCTCCTACAATGAGCAGTACTTC	CASSRSSYNEQYF
TRBV28	TRBJ1-1	many	TRBD1	TGTGCCAGCAGTTCATCGACAGGGGGCTCCCTGGGGGAGAACACTGAAGCTTTCTTT	CASSSSTGGSLGENTEAFF
TRBV28	TRBJ2-1	many	NA	TGTGCCAGCGCCGAGGACGGAGGGGGCTACAATGAGCAGTTCTTC	CASAEDGGGYNEQFF
TRBV28	TRBJ2-7	NA	TRBD2	TGTGCCAGCAGTCCCCACGGGACTAGCGGGAGCGACGAGCAGTACTTC	CASSPHGTSGSDEQYF
TRBV13	TRBJ2-7	few	TRBD2	TGTGCCAGCAGCCGACGAGGGGTTGCGGGAGGCCCCTACGAGCAGTACTTC	CASSRRGVAGGPYEQYF
TRBV4-1	TRBJ2-7	few	TRBD1	TGCGCCAGCAGCCTCGCCTGGGACAGGGGGAGTTACGAGCAGTACTTC	CASSLAWDRGSYEQYF
TRBV2	TRBJ2-3	many	NA	TGTGCCAGCAGGGAACTTGGGGGTACGCAGTATTTT	CASRELGGTQYF
TRBV27	TRBJ2-7	NA	NA	TGTGCCAGCAGTTTACTAAATGCAGTCTCCTACGAGCAGTACTTC	CASSLLNAVSYEQYF
TRBV6-5	TRBJ1-1	many	NA	TGTGCCAGCAGTTACTCGCCAGGGGCAGGCACTGAAGCTTTCTTT	CASSYSPGAGTEAFF
TRBV18	TRBJ2-3	many	NA	TGTGCCAGCTCACCAAGTGGTAGGGGAGATACGCAGTATTTT	CASSPSGRGDTQYF
TRBV2	TRBJ1-2	many	NA	TGTGCCAGCAGTGAGCCTACCTCGGTGCGGGGGATCTCTCATGGCTACACCTTC	CASSEPTSVRGISHGYTF
TRBV29-1	TRBJ2-1	few	NA	TGCGGGGGGGCCGACAATGAGCAGTTCTTC	CGGADNEQFF
TRBV20-1	TRBJ2-7	few	TRBD2	TGCAGTGCAAGAACCCCGGGGACTAGCGGGAGCTACGAGCAGTACTTC	CSARTPGTSGSYEQYF
TRBV3-1	TRBJ2-7	many	TRBD2	TGTGCCAGCAGCCAGAGGACTAGCGGGAGGTCATCCTACGAGCAGTACTTC	CASSQRTSGRSSYEQYF
TRBV20-1	TRBJ2-3	few	NA	TGCAGTGCAAACCCCAGTACAGGGTACGGCACAGATACGCAGTATTTT	CSANPSTGYGTDTQYF
TRBV2	TRBJ2-6	many	NA	TGTGCCAGCAGTGAAGCGGGCGGTGGTGGGGCCAACGTCCTGACTTTC	CASSEAGGGGANVLTF
TRBV20-1	TRBJ2-7	NA	TRBD1	TGCAGTGCTCCGACAACAGGGGGCGCAGGCGAGCAGTACTTC	CSAPTTGGAGEQYF
TRBV5-1	TRBJ2-5	NA	TRBD1	TGCGCCAGCAGCTTTGGGCAGGGGGCAGGAGAGACCCAGTACTTC	CASSFGQGAGETQYF
TRBV7-9	TRBJ2-7	NA	NA	TGTGCCAGCAGCTTAGAGTCAGCCGAGCAGTACTTC	CASSLESAEQYF
TRBV11-3	TRBJ1-1	many	NA	TGTGCCAGCAGCGCCGGACAGCCCCCCACTGAAGCTTTCTTT	CASSAGQPPTEAFF
TRBV6-6	TRBJ2-1	many	NA	TGTGCCAGCAGTTACTCGGGGGGCGGCTCCTACAATGAGCAGTTCTTC	CASSYSGGGSYNEQFF
TRBV7-2	TRBJ1-1	few	NA	TGTGCCAGCAGCGTCGGGACTATGAACACTGAAGCTTTCTTT	CASSVGTMNTEAFF
TRBV20-1	TRBJ2-3	few	NA	TGCAGTGTCCACGGCCTGACAGATACGCAGTATTTT	CSVHGLTDTQYF
TRBV7-9	TRBJ1-2	many	NA	TGTGCCAGCAGCCCCAGCCCCGGACCGCTCTATGGCTACACCTTC	CASSPSPGPLYGYTF
TRBV12-3/TRBV12-4	TRBJ2-5	many	NA	TGTGCCAGCAGTTTACGGAGGCTTGAGACCCAGTACTTC	CASSLRRLETQYF
TRBV27	TRBJ2-3	many	TRBD2	TGTGCCAGCAGTTTGGGGACTAGCGGGGGTACAGATACGCAGTATTTT	CASSLGTSGGTDTQYF
TRBV11-2	TRBJ2-7	many	TRBD1	TGTGCCAGCAGCTCCGGGACAGGCATCACCTACGAGCAGTACTTC	CASSSGTGITYEQYF
TRBV29-1	TRBJ2-2	many	TRBD2	TGCAGCGTTGAAATCCTAGCGGGAGATGTCGCCGGGGAGCTGTTTTTT	CSVEILAGDVAGELFF
TRBV5-8	TRBJ2-1	NA	TRBD2	TGTGCCAGCAGAACCTTGGGGGGGATGAGCAAGTTCTTC	CASRTLGGMSKFF
TRBV20-1	TRBJ2-7	many	NA	TGCAGTGCTAGGGCTCTAGCGGAAAGGGGGCACGAGCAGTACTTC	CSARALAERGHEQYF
TRBV20-1	TRBJ2-2	many	NA	TGTGGGGGAGGACGGACCGGGGAGCTGTTTTTT	CGGGRTGELFF
TRBV20-1	TRBJ1-1	many	NA	TGCAGTGCGATCCCTGAAGCTTTCTTT	CSAIPEAFF
TRBV18	TRBJ1-1	many	TRBD1	TGTGCCAGCTCGCCAGGGGGTGCGGACGCTTTCTTT	CASSPGGADAFF
TRBV11-2	TRBJ2-7	many	TRBD1	TGTGCCAGCAGCTTATGGGGACAGGGGGTTTACGAGCAGTACTTC	CASSLWGQGVYEQYF
TRBV6-6	TRBJ2-2	many	NA	TGTGCCAGCAGTTACCTTAGGACCCAGACGACCGGGGAGCTGTTTTTT	CASSYLRTQTTGELFF
TRBV3-1	TRBJ2-1	many	NA	TGTGCCAGCAGCCAAGATTTAATCTGGGACCTCCCCTACAATGAGCAGTTCTTC	CASSQDLIWDLPYNEQFF
TRBV20-1	TRBJ2-5	NA	TRBD1	TGCAGTACAGGGACAGGGATGGGAGAGACCCAGTACTTC	CSTGTGMGETQYF
TRBV27	TRBJ2-7	many	NA	TGTGCCAGCAGTAATACGGGAGAAATGAGGGAGCAGTACTTC	CASSNTGEMREQYF
TRBV3-1	TRBJ2-7	many	TRBD2	TGTGCCAGCAGCCAAGCGACTAGCGGGACCTCCTCCTACGAGCAGTACTTC	CASSQATSGTSSYEQYF